This passage covers 22 T cell receptor delta chains from one sample sequenced in a study of gamma-delta T cells after stem cell transplantation. TCRdb applied CATT to the RT-PCR reads for clone calling. This sample has about 3,200 delta-chain clones, with over 1.5% found just once. The sequencing input was gamma-delta T cells. Receptor source: a human donor. It is not recorded whose cells these are; they may come from a transplant donor.

This clone is labeled as large (0.1 to 1%). Distinct nucleotide sequences in the sample also encode this CDR3. The CDR3 coding sequence is TGTGCCTGTGACATTCTACTGGGGGATACGGCCGATAAACTCATCTTT. Residues: CACDILLGDTADKLIF. The V gene is TRDV2, the J gene TRDJ1; 13 bases are a match to TRDD3. The CDR3 runs 16 residues. The ends lost 2 bases at V and 3 bases at J; junction bases unmatched: 5. CDR1 GEAIGNYY and CDR2 EKD come from the germline V gene.

In this sample, this clone turned up a few times. The protein TCRdb lists belongs to a much larger clone and differs from this DNA's translation at residue 6, which points to a read error; the protein shown is made from the DNA. J is TRDJ3 and V is TRDV2; D ambiguous. V was shortened by 3 bases and J by 3 bases, with 14 bases between the two germline ends. In germline, CDR1 is GEAIGNYY, CDR2 EKD. The CDR3 contains 17 residues. CDR3 sequence: CACDRSSISWDTRQMFF. The CDR3 region has the DNA TGTGCCTGTGACCGGTCCTCAATTAGCTGGGACACCCGACAGATGTTTTTC.

Regarding this clone: TCRdb has a much larger clone's protein, which differs at residue 8 from the translation of this DNA, likely because of a read error; what is shown is the protein translated from the DNA. The chain uses TRDV2 and TRDJ1, with D tentatively TRDD3 (6 bases). The V gene lost 1 base and the J gene lost 0 bases, with 11 bases spanning the gap. CDR3 length: 15 amino acids. The germline gives CDR1 GEAIGNYY, CDR2 EKD. The CDR3 DNA is TGTGCCTGTGACACAGTGGGGATGTACACCGATAAACTCATCTTT. Encoded protein: CACDTVGMYTDKLIF.

This clone was seen a handful of times. The protein recorded in TCRdb matches a much larger clone and deviates from this DNA's translation at residue 4, suggesting a read error; the protein here is obtained by translating the DNA. The chain carries TRDV2 and TRDJ1, with TRDD3 matching over 7 bases. The V gene end was trimmed by 5 bases and the J gene end by 2 bases; junction bases not matched to a gene: 7. Looked up from germline, CDR1 is GEAIGNYY and CDR2 is EKD. The CDR3 length is 14 residues. The DNA for the CDR3 is TGTGCCTGTGCCCTAGTGGGGGAGACCGATAAACTCATCTTT. It translates to CACALVGETDKLIF.

Points on this clone: A much larger clonotype is one base distant, so this may be a read error. Distinct nucleotide sequences in the sample also encode this CDR3. The gene calls are TRDV2 and TRDJ1, with TRDD3 matching over 7 bases. The J segment lost 0 bases and the V segment lost 0 bases, leaving 15 bases of the junction unmatched. Germline V CDR1 and CDR2: GEAIGNYY, EKD. The CDR3 is made up of 19 amino acids. CDR3 nucleotide sequence: TGTGCCTGTGACACCGTAATGGGGGACACGCGGGGCTACACCGATAAACTCATCTTT. Translated, it gives CACDTVMGDTRGYTDKLIF.

This clone was detected a few times. TCRdb's entry gives the protein of a much larger clone, which mismatches this DNA's translation at residue 4, likely from a read error; the protein reported here is translated from the DNA. J is TRDJ1 and V is TRDV2; TRDD3 matches 10 bases. With V trimmed by 5 bases and J by 6 bases, 5 bases remained unmatched. Germline values: CDR1 GEAIGNYY, CDR2 EKD. This CDR3 is built from 13 residues. The CDR3 sequence is CACGQLGDYKLIF. In DNA, the CDR3 is TGTGCCTGTGGCCAACTGGGGGATTATAAACTCATCTTT.

To note about this clone: This DNA's translation and the protein TCRdb lists, from a much larger clone, do not match at residue 9, likely due to a read error; the protein shown is translated from the DNA. The J gene is TRDJ1, the V gene TRDV2, with a tentative D call TRDD3 (5 bases). The CDR3 has 17 residues. Looked up from germline, CDR1 is GEAIGNYY and CDR2 is EKD. V lost 0 bases and J 0 bases, leaving 16 bases between the germline ends. CDR3 DNA: TGTGCCTGTGACACCGTTGGGGTCGAATTATACACCGATAAACTCATCTTT. Translation: CACDTVGVELYTDKLIF.

This clone was recorded a few times. TCRdb attributes to this sequence the protein of a much larger clone, which differs from the DNA translation at residue 9; a read error is likely, and the protein displayed is translated from the DNA. This rearrangement joins TRDV2 to TRDJ1; 10 bases are shared with TRDD3. J gave up 0 bases and V 7 bases, and 19 bases lay outside the gene matches. Per germline, CDR1 GEAIGNYY and CDR2 EKD. This CDR3 is built from 19 residues. This CDR3 is CACAPLGDGIGIYTDKLIF. CDR3 coding DNA: TGTGCCTGCGCCCCACTGGGGGATGGTATAGGTATCTACACCGATAAACTCATCTTT.

This clone was seen more than once but under ten times. TCRdb attributes to this sequence the protein of a much larger clone, which differs from the DNA translation at residue 10; a read error is likely, and the protein displayed is translated from the DNA. The J gene is TRDJ1, the V gene TRDV2; 11 bases are shared with TRDD3. Germline loops: CDR1 GEAIGNYY, CDR2 EKD. The trim removed 6 bases at V and 4 bases at J, leaving 9 bases unmatched. The length of the CDR3 is 15 residues. This CDR3 reads CACLLLGDKDDKLIF. The CDR3 DNA reads as TGTGCCTGTCTTCTACTGGGGGATAAGGACGATAAACTCATCTTT.

This clone was seen a few times. A far larger clone differs by one base, so this is likely a read error. Other DNA sequences within the sample encode an identical CDR3. The chain employs TRDV2 and TRDJ1; D may be TRDD3 (5 bases). Germline loops: CDR1 GEAIGNYY, CDR2 EKD. The CDR3 loop spans 17 amino acids. The CDR3 reads CACDEVYSGRLTDKLIF. CDR3 nucleotide sequence: TGCGCCTGTGACGAAGTATATTCTGGGCGATTAACCGATAAACTCATCTTT.

This clone was seen only a few times. A far larger clone is just one base off, so this is likely a read error. At the DNA level, this CDR3 is encoded by other sequences in the same sample as well. The chain links TRDV2 to TRDJ1; 8 positions match TRDD3. The V segment lost 0 bases and the J segment 0 bases; nucleotides outside the gene matches: 11. The CDR3 runs 18 residues. The germline V gene encodes CDR1 GEAIGNYY and CDR2 EKD. CDR3 sequence (DNA): TGTGCCTGTGACACCGTGCTGGGGGACCCGACATACACCGATAAACTCATCTTT. This gives the protein CACDTVLGDPTYTDKLIF.

Within the sample, this clone is medium-sized (0.01 to 0.1%). This same CDR3 is encoded by further DNA sequences in the sample. The gene calls are TRDV2 and TRDJ1; TRDD3 agrees at 9 bases. Unmatched junction bases numbered 26, after V lost 1 base and J lost 3 bases. This CDR3 is built from 22 residues. Germline loops: CDR1 GEAIGNYY, CDR2 EKD. The CDR3 loop reads CACDTMLSRPDAGDTQSDKLIF. The CDR3 DNA follows: TGTGCCTGTGACACGATGCTGTCACGGCCTGACGCTGGGGATACGCAGTCCGATAAACTCATCTTT.

There are a few counts of this clone. A far larger clone is off by one base, so a read error is likely. Distinct nucleotide sequences in the sample also encode this CDR3. This chain connects TRDV2 to TRDJ1; 9 nucleotides match TRDD3. The J segment lost 0 bases and the V segment lost 0 bases, leaving 10 bases of the junction unmatched. The V gene's germline CDR1 is GEAIGNYY and CDR2 EKD. The CDR3 spans 18 residues. CDR3 region: CACDTVLGDPTYTDKLIF. The CDR3 DNA reads as TGTGCCTGTGACACCGTACTGGGGGACCCAACATACACCGATAAACTCATCTTT.

By sample fraction, this clone is hyperexpanded. Different DNA sequences within this sample yield the same CDR3. This rearrangement joins TRDV2 to TRDJ1; weak D call: TRDD3 (5 bases). Trimming cost V 0 bases and J 0 bases, with 19 bases left between them. This CDR3 region has 18 residues. Germline CDR1 reads GEAIGNYY; CDR2 reads EKD. The CDR3 DNA reads TGTGCCTGTGACACCGCTGGGTGGGGACCAACTTACACCGATAAACTCATCTTT. Amino acids: CACDTAGWGPTYTDKLIF.

This clone was observed a handful of times. This likely reflects a read error, since a far larger clone is one base away. In the same sample, other DNA sequences code for this CDR3. V usage is TRDV2 and J usage is TRDJ1; 10 nucleotides agree with TRDD3. This CDR3 is 15 amino acids long. CDR1 and CDR2 from the germline V gene are GEAIGNYY and EKD. This CDR3 reads CACDTLGDRSDKLIF. CDR3 nucleotides: TGTGCCTGCGACACCCTGGGGGATAGATCCGATAAACTCATCTTT.

Turning to this clone: For this DNA, TCRdb reports the protein of a much larger clone, which diverges at residue 3, most likely from a read error; the protein presented here is translated directly from the DNA. The chain recombines TRDV2 with TRDJ1, with 7 bases matching TRDD3. This CDR3 comprises 17 residues. Germline-derived CDR1 and CDR2 are GEAIGNYY and EKD. The chain's CDR3 is CARDTVSPGYSTDKLIF. The CDR3 coding sequence is TGTGCCCGTGACACCGTCAGTCCGGGATACTCCACCGATAAACTCATCTTT.

This clone turned up a few times. The protein given by TCRdb reflects a much larger clone and differs at residue 11 from this DNA's translation, likely from a read error; the protein shown is the DNA's translation. The J gene is TRDJ1, the V gene TRDV2; 11 bases agree with TRDD3. Germline CDR1 and CDR2: GEAIGNYY and EKD. The CDR3 covers 19 residues. This CDR3 is CACDTGGLGDMPSGDKLIF. In nucleotides, the CDR3 is TGCGCCTGTGACACCGGAGGACTGGGGGATATGCCGTCTGGCGATAAACTCATCTTT.

This clone is deemed large. Other nucleotide sequences in the sample specify the same CDR3. The chain combines TRDV2 with TRDJ1, with D tentatively TRDD3 (5 bases). The V gene's germline CDR1 is GEAIGNYY and CDR2 EKD. The CDR3 covers 17 residues. V dropped 3 bases and J dropped 2 bases, with 21 bases sitting between them. CDR3 sequence (DNA): TGTGCCTGTGACGAAGTATATTCTGGGCGATTAACCGATAAACTCATCTTT. Its translation: CACDEVYSGRLTDKLIF.

To note about this clone: The TCRdb record carries a much larger clone's protein, which differs from this DNA's translation at residue 8; a read error is the likely cause, and the protein listed here is the DNA translation. The CDR3 reads CACDTVGGLPMGELIF. For the CDR3, the DNA is TGTGCCTGTGACACGGTGGGGGGCCTTCCTATGGGGGAACTCATCTTT. The chain carries TRDV2 and TRDJ1; 8 bases map to TRDD2. Germline CDR1 GEAIGNYY, CDR2 EKD. Trimming at V came to 1 base and at J to 9 bases, leaving 15 bases not matched to a gene. The CDR3 totals 16 residues.

The sample holds a few counts of this clone. TCRdb's entry gives the protein of a much larger clone, which mismatches this DNA's translation at residue 12, likely from a read error; the protein reported here is translated from the DNA. The chain joins TRDV2 to TRDJ1, with 11 positions matching TRDD3. Germline V gives CDR1 GEAIGNYY, CDR2 EKD. This CDR3 region has 18 residues. With 2 bases clipped from V and 1 base from J, the junction kept 11 bases outside the gene matches. Here the CDR3 reads CACDSVLGDKGGTDKLIF. CDR3 DNA sequence: TGTGCCTGTGACAGTGTACTGGGGGATAAGGGGGGCACCGATAAACTCATCTTT.

Points on this clone: It differs at one base from a far larger clone, so likely a read error. This CDR3 is also generated by other DNA sequences in the sample. The chain has TRDV2 and TRDJ1; TRDD3 matches 9 bases. This CDR3 has 17 residues. From germline, CDR1 is GEAIGNYY and CDR2 EKD. This CDR3 reads CACDGLGDLLNTDKLIF. The CDR3 DNA sequence: TGTGCCTGTGACGGACTGGGGGACCTTCTTAACACCGATAAACTCATTTTT.

This chain links TRDV1 with TRDJ1; a possible D gene is TRDD2 (5 bases). Germline V gene sequence: CDR1 TSWWSYY, CDR2 QGS. V was pared by 2 bases and J by 0 bases, with 13 bases between. This CDR3 has 16 amino acids. CDR3: CALGEDLRRYTDKLIF. The DNA of the CDR3 is TGTGCTCTTGGGGAAGACCTACGCCGGTACACCGATAAACTCATCTTT.